Sequencing of this T cell receptor (beta chain) was carried out in a study of T cell clones after liver transplantation. Whole-study context: HCV positivity affected three of eight recipients; the rest lacked autoimmune or viral indications. Without induction therapy, subjects received standard immunosuppression until 12-24 months post-transplant.

The CDR3 has 14 amino acids. CDR1 SGHRS and CDR2 YFSETQ come from the germline V gene. The V and J ends lost 4 bases and 2 bases respectively, with 12 bases between them. Overall study results and limits: These preliminary findings come from unstandardized post-transplant sampling times.

Comment on this clone: What it binds is unknown.

The method was immunoSEQ multiplex PCR; TCRdb's version includes in-frame clones alone and lacks a portion of them. The sample has some 120,000 clones; 90% are singletons. Material: CD4+ T cells from blood, obtained 12 months after liver transplant. V and J are TRBV5-1 and TRBJ1-1; D is unclear. The source is a human patient who received a liver transplant. Some T cells may be the graft donor's. The CDR3: CASSVESVNTEAFF. CDR3 in DNA: TGCGCCAGCAGCGTGGAGTCAGTAAACACTGAAGCTTTCTTT. Using reference TRBV5-1 and TRBJ1-1 for the parts outside the CDR3, the full variable domain is KAGVTQTPRYLIKTRGQQVTLSCSPISGHRSVSWYQQTPGQGLQFLFEYFSETQRNKGNFPGRFSGRQFSNSRSEMNVSTLELGDSALYLCASSVESVNTEAFFGQGTRLTVV.